The present T cell receptor (beta chain) was sequenced within a study of circulating and synovial CD4+ cells in juvenile arthritis. Study-wide results and caveats: Shared-clonotype fractions with synovium likely underestimate full repertoire overlap. CPL versus bulk CD4 samples: T cell genome counts differed by at least an order of magnitude.

On this clone: What it recognizes is unknown. At one boundary the junction diverges from the germline segment, which might be a read error.

Only in-frame clones appear in the TCRdb table, and some are missing; sequencing was by immunoSEQ multiplex PCR. The sample records roughly 1,500 clones, approximately 88% being singletons. The germline V gene has CDR1 ENHRY and CDR2 SYGVKD. The CDR3 spans 16 residues. Circulating pathogenic-like lymphocytes came from less than 10 mL of blood per patient. This TCR was recovered from a human patient with juvenile idiopathic arthritis. Some clones in this sample may be carry-over from other donors' samples. V usage is TRBV10-3 and J usage is TRBJ1-2, with TRBD1 matching over 11 bases. Sequencing input: HLA-DR+ CD4+ T cells from blood. The subset is: circulating pathogenic-like lymphocytes, sorted as HLA-DR+CD14-CD3+CD4+CD25low/- blood T cells. Here the CDR3 DNA reads TGTGCCAGCAGTATAAGAGGACAGGGGGCTTTAGGTGGCTACACCTTC. Translating it yields CASSIRGQGALGGYTF.